This T cell receptor (beta chain) was retrieved from a study of shared clonotypes between healthy human individuals. Study findings and constraints: Clonotype sharing across a few donors was observed for around 4.5% of naive CD4 clonotypes. Researchers sampled blood only, noting tissue repertoires likely differ.

As concerns this clone: Its antigen is undetermined.

Naive CD8 cells, CD45RO-negative and positively selected for CCR7, excluded terminally differentiated effector memory CD45RA+ cells. The donor population consisted of healthy HIV-negative adults with no recent acute infections or vaccinations. Donors comprised only Caucasian adults living in Nashville, Tennessee. V lost 4 bases, J lost 6 bases, and 15 bases lay in between. The CDR3 consists of 14 residues. Per germline, CDR1 MNHEY and CDR2 SVGAGI. Assay used: immunoSEQ multiplex PCR; TCRdb lists only in-frame clones, some missing. Counted here are 1.5 million to 2.5 million clones, about 94% occurring once; the ten biggest clones make up approximately 1%.

This receptor was taken from a man aged 18 to 29 in good health. The chain carries TRBV6-5 and TRBJ1-1; D is uncertain. The sequenced sample consisted of naive CD8+ T cells sorted from blood. This CDR3 reads CASSSYSGYAEAFF. CDR3 DNA: TGTGCCAGCAGTTCCTACTCGGGGTACGCTGAAGCTTTCTTT.